One sample yielded the 13 T cell receptor beta chains listed below, sequenced in a study of blood T cell repertoires in COVID-19. The data were produced by immunoSEQ multiplex PCR, yet TCRdb's version contains in-frame clones alone and is incomplete. The sample holds tens of thousands of clones; roughly four fifths are singletons and the top ten take 7% to 9%. Source material: peripheral blood. These receptors originate from a human donor in a cohort sampled during active COVID-19.

V usage is TRBV7-2 and J usage is TRBJ2-3; 14 bases agree with TRBD2. V shed 2 bases, J shed 3 bases, and the junction held 4 bases outside the gene matches. The CDR3 contains 17 residues. CDR1 SGHTA and CDR2 FQGNSA come from the germline V gene. CDR3 sequence reads: CASSLRGLAGGTDTQYF. In DNA, the CDR3 is TGTGCCAGCAGCTTAAGAGGACTAGCGGGGGGTACAGATACGCAGTATTTT. The whole variable domain, remainder taken from reference TRBV7-2 and TRBJ2-3, is GAGVSQSPSNKVTEKGKDVELRCDPISGHTALYWYRQSLGQGLEFLIYFQGNSAPDKSGLPSDRFSAERTGGSVSTLTIQRTQQEDSAVYLCASSLRGLAGGTDTQYFGPGTRLTVL.

The rearrangement uses TRBV7-9 and TRBJ1-2, with D possibly TRBD1 on 6 matching bases. Germline CDR1 and CDR2: SEHNR and FQNEAQ (reference sequence). The ends were cut back, 1 base at V and 5 bases at J, with 17 bases in the middle. CDR3 size: 16 residues. DNA for the CDR3: TGTGCCAGCAGCTTAGGGCAGGGGAACGGAATTTATGGCTACACCTTC. This gives the protein CASSLGQGNGIYGYTF.

This sequence joins TRBV20-1 and TRBJ2-5; D is ambiguous. Trimming left V 5 bases short and J 4 bases short, with 8 bases between. This CDR3 has 11 amino acids. CDR1 is DFQATT and CDR2 is SNEGSKA in the germline V gene (reference sequence). The CDR3 bases are TGCAGTGCTGAGCCCGGAGAGACCCAGTACTTC. Translated, it gives CSAEPGETQYF.

The V gene is TRBV4-3, the J gene TRBJ1-2; D might be TRBD1 (6 bases). The CDR3 has 15 residues. In germline, CDR1 is LGHNA, CDR2 YSLEER. Trimming stripped 4 bases from V and 5 bases from J, with 17 bases between. This CDR3 reads CASSPSHRQEYGYTF. The CDR3 DNA follows: TGCGCCAGCAGCCCCTCCCACCGACAGGAGTATGGCTACACCTTC.

This clone turned up a few times. The chain carries TRBV7-9 and TRBJ2-7; TRBD2 might be the D (5 bases). Between the trimmed V and J ends, which lost 7 bases and 3 bases, there was a span of 13 bases. There are 13 residues in the CDR3. Germline V gene lookup returns CDR1 SEHNR and CDR2 FQNEAQ (reference sequence). The CDR3 nucleotides are TGTGCCAGCACCCCTTACGGAGGCTACGAGCAGTACTTC. This gives the protein CASTPYGGYEQYF.

V usage is TRBV11-2 and J usage is TRBJ2-7; 9 bases line up with TRBD1. V was pared by 5 bases and J by 7 bases, with 15 bases of the junction left unmatched. The CDR3 is 16 amino acids. CDR1 and CDR2 (germline): SGHAT, FQNNGV. CDR3 amino acids: CASSPPRKQGAGEQYF. In nucleotides, the CDR3 is TGTGCCAGCAGCCCTCCGCGAAAACAGGGGGCGGGTGAGCAGTACTTC.

The count of this clone is one. This chain joins TRBV6-5 and TRBJ1-3, with 9 nucleotides matching TRBD1. Per the germline V gene, CDR1 is MNHEY and CDR2 is SVGAGI. The V and J ends lost 4 bases and 2 bases, in that order; junction bases with no gene match: 3. The CDR3 loop spans 15 amino acids. The CDR3 DNA reads TGTGCCAGCAGTTCGCGACAGGGGGCTGGAAACACCATATATTTT. It codes for CASSSRQGAGNTIYF.

This chain connects TRBV2 to TRBJ1-4, with D unresolved. The CDR3 is 13 residues long. Germline CDR1 is SNHLY and CDR2 is FYNNEI. Trimming cost V 4 bases and J 4 bases, with 7 bases left between them. The CDR3 reads CASSVNFNEKLFF. The CDR3 nucleotides read TGTGCCAGCAGTGTTAACTTTAATGAAAAACTGTTTTTT.

This clone showed up just once. Other DNA sequences in this specimen translate into the identical CDR3. The V call is TRBV18, the J call TRBJ2-7; TRBD1 matches at 9 bases. Germline V gene sequence: CDR1 KGHSH, CDR2 LQKENI. The CDR3 is 15 amino acids. J was trimmed by 2 bases and V by 3 bases; bases with no gene match: 5. CDR3 DNA sequence: TGTGCCAGCTCACCCGGGACAGGGTCCACCTACGAGCAGTACTTC. Its protein is CASSPGTGSTYEQYF.

This rearrangement joins TRBV9 to TRBJ1-1; possibly TRBD1 for D (6 bases). The V end was cut by 3 bases, the J end by 0 bases, with 15 bases between. The CDR3 totals 16 residues. Germline V CDR1 and CDR2: SGDLS, YYNGEE. CDR3 loop: CASSARATGLNTEAFF. Written as DNA, the CDR3 is TGTGCCAGCAGCGCCCGGGCGACAGGATTGAACACTGAAGCTTTCTTT.

This sequence joins TRBV6-5 and TRBJ2-3; 9 bases match TRBD2. J lost 4 bases, V lost 6 bases, and 5 bases had no gene match. The CDR3 consists of 14 residues. Germline loops: CDR1 MNHEY, CDR2 SVGAGI. CDR3 DNA: TGTGCCAGCAGGCGGGGGGGACGGGCAGATACGCAGTATTTT. The encoded protein is CASRRGGRADTQYF.

The chain links TRBV9 to TRBJ2-7, with D perhaps TRBD2 (6 bases). This CDR3 region has 15 residues. In germline, CDR1 is SGDLS, CDR2 YYNGEE. The ends were cut back, 0 bases at V and 5 bases at J, with 15 bases in the middle. The CDR3 DNA reads TGTGCCAGCAGCGTAGTTGGCGGGGTGGGGGACGAGCAGTACTTC. Amino acid sequence: CASSVVGGVGDEQYF.

The chain carries TRBV18 and TRBJ1-5; D not resolved. CDR1 is KGHSH, CDR2 LQKENI, per germline. The CDR3 length is 17 residues. Trimming took 3 bases from V and 2 from J, leaving 17 bases between them. CDR3 region: CASSPRASDYGNQPQHF. The CDR3 DNA is TGTGCCAGCTCACCGAGGGCATCGGATTATGGCAATCAGCCCCAGCATTTT.